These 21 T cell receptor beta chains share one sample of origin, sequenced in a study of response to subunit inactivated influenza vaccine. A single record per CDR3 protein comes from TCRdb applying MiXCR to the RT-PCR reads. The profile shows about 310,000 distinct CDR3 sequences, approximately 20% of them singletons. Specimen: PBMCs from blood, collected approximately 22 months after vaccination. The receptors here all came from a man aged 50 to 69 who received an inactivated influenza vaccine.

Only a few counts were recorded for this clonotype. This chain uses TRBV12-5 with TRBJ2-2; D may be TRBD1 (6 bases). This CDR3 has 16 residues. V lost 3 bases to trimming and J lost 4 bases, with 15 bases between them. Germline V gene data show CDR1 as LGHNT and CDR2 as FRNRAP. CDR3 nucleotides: TGTGCTAGTGGTTTTACTGGACAGTCCAGCACCGGGGAGCTGTTTTTT. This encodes CASGFTGQSSTGELFF.

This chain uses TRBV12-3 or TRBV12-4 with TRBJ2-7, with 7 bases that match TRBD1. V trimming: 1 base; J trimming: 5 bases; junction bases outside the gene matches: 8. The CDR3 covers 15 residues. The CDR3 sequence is CASSLGVTGTHEQYF. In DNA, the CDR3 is TGTGCCAGCAGTTTAGGAGTGACAGGGACACACGAGCAGTACTTC.

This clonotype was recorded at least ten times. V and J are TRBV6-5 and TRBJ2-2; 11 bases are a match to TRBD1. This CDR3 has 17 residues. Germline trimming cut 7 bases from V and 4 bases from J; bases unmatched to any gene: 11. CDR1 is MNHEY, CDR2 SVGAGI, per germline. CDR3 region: CASKPMAGTGGTGELFF. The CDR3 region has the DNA TGTGCCAGCAAACCAATGGCCGGGACAGGGGGCACCGGGGAGCTGTTTTTT.

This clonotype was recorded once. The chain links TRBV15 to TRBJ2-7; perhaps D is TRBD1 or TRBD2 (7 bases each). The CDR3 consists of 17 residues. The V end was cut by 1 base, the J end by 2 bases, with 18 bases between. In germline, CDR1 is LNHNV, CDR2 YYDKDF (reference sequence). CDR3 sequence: CATSRVLGGDRAYEQYF. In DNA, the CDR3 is TGTGCCACCAGCAGAGTCCTAGGGGGGGACAGAGCCTACGAGCAGTACTTC.

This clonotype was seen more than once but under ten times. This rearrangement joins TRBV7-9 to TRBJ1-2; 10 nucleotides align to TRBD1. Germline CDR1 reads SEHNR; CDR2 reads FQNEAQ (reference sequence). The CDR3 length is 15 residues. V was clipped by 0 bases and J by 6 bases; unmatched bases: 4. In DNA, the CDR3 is TGTGCCAGCAGCTTAGCCGGGACAGGGGCTAATGGCTACACCTTC. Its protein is CASSLAGTGANGYTF.

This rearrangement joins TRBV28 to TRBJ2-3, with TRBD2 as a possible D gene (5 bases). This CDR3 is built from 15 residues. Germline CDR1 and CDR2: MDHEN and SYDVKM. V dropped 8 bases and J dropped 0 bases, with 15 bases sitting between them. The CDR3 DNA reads TGTGCCAGCGAGGGCCACGCCCTTAGCACAGATACGCAGTATTTT. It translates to CASEGHALSTDTQYF.

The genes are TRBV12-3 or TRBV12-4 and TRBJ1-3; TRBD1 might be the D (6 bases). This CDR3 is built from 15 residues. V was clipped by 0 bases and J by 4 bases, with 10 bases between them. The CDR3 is CASSLAGGLGNTIYF. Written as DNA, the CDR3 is TGTGCCAGCAGTTTAGCGGGGGGGCTAGGAAACACCATATATTTT.

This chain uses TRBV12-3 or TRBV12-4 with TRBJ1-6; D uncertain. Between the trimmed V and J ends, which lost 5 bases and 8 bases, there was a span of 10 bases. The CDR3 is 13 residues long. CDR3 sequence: CASSLKLDSPLHF. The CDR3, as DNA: TGTGCCAGCAGTCTCAAGCTGGATTCACCCCTCCACTTT.

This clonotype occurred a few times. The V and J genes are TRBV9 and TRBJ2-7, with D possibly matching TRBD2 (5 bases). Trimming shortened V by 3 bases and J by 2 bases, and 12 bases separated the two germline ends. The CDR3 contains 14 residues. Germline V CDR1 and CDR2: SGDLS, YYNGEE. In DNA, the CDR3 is TGTGCCAGCAGCGCCGGACTGGGCACCTACGAGCAGTACTTC. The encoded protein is CASSAGLGTYEQYF.

The CDR3 nucleotides are TGCGCCAGCAGCCAAGATTTTTTAGCGGGAGCGTACGAGCAGTACTTC. This codes for CASSQDFLAGAYEQYF. V gene TRBV4-3 combines with J gene TRBJ2-7; 9 bases agree with TRBD2. Germline CDR1 is LGHNA and CDR2 is YSLEER. J gave up 4 bases and V 0 bases, and 7 bases lay outside the gene matches. This CDR3 has 16 residues.

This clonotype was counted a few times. The CDR3: CASSYSPYRGLGSPFF. CDR3 sequence (DNA): TGTGCCAGCAGTTACTCCCCCTACAGGGGGCTTGGTTCTCCTTTCTTT. J is TRBJ1-1 and V is TRBV6-5, with 9 bases matching TRBD1. Germline CDR1 MNHEY, CDR2 SVGAGI. Trimming at V came to 0 bases and at J to 12 bases, leaving 14 bases not matched to a gene. The CDR3 has 16 amino acids.

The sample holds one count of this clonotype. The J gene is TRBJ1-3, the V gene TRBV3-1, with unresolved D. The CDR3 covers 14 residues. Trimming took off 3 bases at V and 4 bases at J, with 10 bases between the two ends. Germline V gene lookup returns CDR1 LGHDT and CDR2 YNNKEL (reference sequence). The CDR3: CASSQGQEGNTIYF. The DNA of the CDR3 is TGTGCCAGCAGCCAGGGTCAAGAAGGAAACACCATATATTTT. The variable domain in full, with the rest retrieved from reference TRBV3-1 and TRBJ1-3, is DTAVSQTPKYLVTQMGNDKSIKCEQNLGHDTMYWYKQDSKKFLKIMFSYNNKELIINETVPNRFSPKSPDKAHLNLHINSLELGDSAVYFCASSQGQEGNTIYFGEGSWLTVV.

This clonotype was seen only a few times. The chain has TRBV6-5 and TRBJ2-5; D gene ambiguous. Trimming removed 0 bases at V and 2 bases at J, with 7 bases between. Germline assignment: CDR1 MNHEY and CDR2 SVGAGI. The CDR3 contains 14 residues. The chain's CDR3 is CASSYSTTQETQYF. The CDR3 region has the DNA TGTGCCAGCAGTTACTCGACCACGCAAGAGACCCAGTACTTC.

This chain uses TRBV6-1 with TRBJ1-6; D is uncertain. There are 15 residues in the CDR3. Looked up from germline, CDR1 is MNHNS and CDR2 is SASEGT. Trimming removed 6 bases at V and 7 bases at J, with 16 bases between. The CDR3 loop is CASSSSGETNSPLHF. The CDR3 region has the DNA TGTGCCAGCAGCTCGTCTGGGGAAACAAATTCACCCCTCCACTTT.

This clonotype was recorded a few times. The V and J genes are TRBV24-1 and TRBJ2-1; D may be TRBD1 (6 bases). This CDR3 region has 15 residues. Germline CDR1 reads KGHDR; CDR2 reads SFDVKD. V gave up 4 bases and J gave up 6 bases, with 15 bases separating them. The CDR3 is CATSDPGPRGNEQFF. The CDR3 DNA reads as TGTGCCACCAGTGACCCAGGCCCCAGGGGCAATGAGCAGTTCTTC.

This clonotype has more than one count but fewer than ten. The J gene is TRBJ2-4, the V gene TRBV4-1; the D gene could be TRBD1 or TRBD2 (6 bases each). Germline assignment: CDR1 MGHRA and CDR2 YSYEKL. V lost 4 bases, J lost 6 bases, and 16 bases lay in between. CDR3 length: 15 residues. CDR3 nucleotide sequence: TGCGCCAGCAGCCGGATTTTGGGGGGCGGAAACATTCAGTACTTC. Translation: CASSRILGGGNIQYF.

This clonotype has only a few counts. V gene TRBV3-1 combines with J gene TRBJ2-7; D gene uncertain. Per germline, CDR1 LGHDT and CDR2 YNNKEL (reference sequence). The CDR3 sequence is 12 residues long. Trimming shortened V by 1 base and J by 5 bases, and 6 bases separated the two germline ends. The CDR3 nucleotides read TGTGCCAGCAGCCAAGTAGGCCACGAGCAGTACTTC. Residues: CASSQVGHEQYF.

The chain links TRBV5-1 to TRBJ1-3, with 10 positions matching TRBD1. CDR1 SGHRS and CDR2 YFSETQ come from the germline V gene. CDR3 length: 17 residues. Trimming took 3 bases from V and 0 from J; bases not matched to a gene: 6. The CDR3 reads CASSWTGGWDSGNTIYF. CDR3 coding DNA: TGCGCCAGCAGCTGGACAGGGGGTTGGGACTCTGGAAACACCATATATTTT.

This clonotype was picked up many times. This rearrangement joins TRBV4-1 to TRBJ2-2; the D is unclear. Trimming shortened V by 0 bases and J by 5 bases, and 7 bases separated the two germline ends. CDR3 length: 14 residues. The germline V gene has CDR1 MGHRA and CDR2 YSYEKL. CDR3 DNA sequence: TGCGCCAGCAGCCAAGACTGGGGTACCGGGGAGCTGTTTTTT. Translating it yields CASSQDWGTGELFF.

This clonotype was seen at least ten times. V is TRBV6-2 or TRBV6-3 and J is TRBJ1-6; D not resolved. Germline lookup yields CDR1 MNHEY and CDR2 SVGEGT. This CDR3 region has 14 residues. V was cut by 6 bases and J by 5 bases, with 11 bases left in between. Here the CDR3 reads CASRYGLDNSPLHF. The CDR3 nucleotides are TGTGCCAGCAGATACGGATTGGATAATTCACCCCTCCACTTT.

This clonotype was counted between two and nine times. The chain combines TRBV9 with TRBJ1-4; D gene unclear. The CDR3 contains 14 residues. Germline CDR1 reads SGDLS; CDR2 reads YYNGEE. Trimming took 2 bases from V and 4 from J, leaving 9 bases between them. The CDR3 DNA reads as TGTGCCAGCAGCGTCATGGGAAATAATGAAAAACTGTTTTTT. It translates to CASSVMGNNEKLFF.